The rows below give T cell receptor beta chains drawn from one sample of a study of T-cell memory formation after mild COVID-19. TCRdb re-called the 5' RACE reads through MiXCR, storing one row per CDR3 protein. There are 180,000 or so distinct CDR3 sequences in the sample; around a tenth occur only once, and about 3.5% lies in the top ten. Specimen: PBMCs or a T cell subset sorted from them (not recorded which). These TCRs come from a man aged 18-30 years who had mild COVID-19 (a few samples of this study predate the infection). Cell type and time point are not known. Both conserved end residues are part of each CDR3. D genes are given only for firm matches. The size entry is marked missing in some rows and otherwise reads once, few, many or a size class.

-,-,TRBJ1-3,TRBV9,CASSPAVGVNTIYF,TGTGCCAGCAGCCCAGCGGTGGGGGTAAACACCATATATTTT
few,TRBD1,TRBJ2-4,TRBV20-1,CSALGQGKNIQYF,TGCAGTGCCCTGGGACAGGGAAAAAACATTCAGTACTTC
few,-,TRBJ2-1,TRBV7-2,CASSLPPSKKQFF,TGTGCCAGCAGCCTGCCCCCCTCGAAGAAGCAGTTCTTC
-,-,TRBJ2-7,TRBV5-1,CASSLGGAWAYEQYF,TGCGCCAGCAGCTTGGGAGGGGCGTGGGCCTACGAGCAGTACTTC
-,TRBD1,TRBJ2-7,TRBV6-2/TRBV6-3,CASSYDRGLRKEQYF,TGTGCCAGCAGTTATGACAGGGGACTTCGGAAGGAGCAGTACTTC
few,-,TRBJ1-1,TRBV30,CAWSGDVNTEAFF,TGTGCCTGGAGCGGGGACGTGAACACTGAAGCTTTCTTT
few,TRBD2,TRBJ2-2,TRBV10-3,CAIGPFTGTSGGGELFF,TGTGCCATCGGTCCTTTCACCGGGACTAGCGGTGGCGGGGAGCTGTTTTTT
-,-,TRBJ2-7,TRBV6-1,CASSEAGRNLFSYEQYF,TGTGCCAGCAGTGAAGCGGGGAGGAACCTATTTTCCTACGAGCAGTACTTC
-,-,TRBJ2-1,TRBV2,CASSEVGDLYNEQFF,TGTGCCAGCAGTGAAGTGGGGGACTTATACAATGAGCAGTTCTTC
-,-,TRBJ1-5,TRBV6-2/TRBV6-3,CASIPAGRSNQPQHF,TGTGCCAGCATTCCGGCGGGACGAAGCAATCAGCCCCAGCATTTT
-,TRBD1,TRBJ2-1,TRBV5-8,CASNVDRINEQFF,TGTGCCAGCAACGTGGACAGGATCAATGAGCAGTTCTTC
few,TRBD2,TRBJ2-7,TRBV5-1,CASSSYGGAWEQYF,TGCGCCAGCAGCTCCTACGGGGGGGCCTGGGAGCAGTACTTC
-,-,TRBJ1-5,TRBV4-2,CASSQVINQPQHF,TGTGCCAGCAGCCAAGTGATAAATCAGCCCCAGCATTTT
many,-,TRBJ1-4,TRBV6-6,CASTTSWGEVKLFF,TGTGCCAGCACCACCAGTTGGGGGGAGGTCAAACTGTTTTTT
few,-,TRBJ2-5,TRBV6-5,CASSYVGAGKGETQYF,TGTGCCAGCAGTTACGTTGGCGCAGGGAAGGGAGAGACCCAGTACTTC
-,-,TRBJ1-1,TRBV19,CASSRDSEAFF,TGTGCCAGTAGCAGGGACTCTGAAGCTTTCTTT
-,-,TRBJ1-1,TRBV2,CASGGNTEAFF,TGTGCCAGCGGGGGCAACACTGAAGCTTTCTTT
few,-,TRBJ1-1,TRBV4-1,CASSQEGGFTEAFF,TGCGCCAGCAGCCAAGAGGGGGGTTTCACTGAAGCTTTCTTT
-,-,TRBJ1-6,TRBV20-1,CSARDVPGDNSPLHF,TGCAGTGCTAGAGATGTGCCGGGGGATAATTCACCCCTCCACTTT
many,TRBD2,TRBJ2-1,TRBV9,CASSEFSGGADNEQFF,TGTGCCAGCAGCGAGTTTAGCGGGGGGGCGGACAATGAGCAGTTCTTC
-,-,TRBJ2-7,TRBV12-3/TRBV12-4,CASSLRRSSYEQYF,TGTGCCAGCAGTTTGAGGCGGTCTTCCTACGAGCAGTACTTC
few,-,TRBJ1-1,TRBV7-2,CASRPIDRDEAFF,TGTGCCAGCAGACCAATCGACAGAGACGAAGCTTTCTTT
-,-,TRBJ1-2,TRBV11-1,CASSAGTVRNYGYTF,TGTGCCAGCAGCGCGGGGACGGTCAGAAACTATGGCTACACCTTC
few,TRBD2,TRBJ2-3,TRBV7-2,CASSRGLAGLTDTQYF,TGTGCCAGCAGCCGGGGACTAGCGGGATTAACAGATACGCAGTATTTT
-,-,TRBJ1-6,TRBV5-1,CASSLEAGPLHF,TGCGCCAGCAGCTTGGAAGCAGGGCCCCTCCACTTT
few,TRBD2,TRBJ2-3,TRBV7-2,CASSLLAGGLTDTQYF,TGTGCCAGCAGCTTACTAGCGGGGGGGCTGACAGATACGCAGTATTTT
-,TRBD2,TRBJ2-3,TRBV4-1,CASSQTGRGLAGGTDTQYF,TGCGCCAGCAGCCAGACCGGCCGGGGACTAGCGGGAGGCACAGATACGCAGTATTTT
few,TRBD1,TRBJ2-2,TRBV5-1,CASSRQGENTGELFF,TGCGCCAGCAGCCGACAGGGGGAGAACACCGGGGAGCTGTTTTTT
once,-,TRBJ1-1,TRBV7-4,CASSLLPLAEAFF,TGTGCCAGCAGCTTACTGCCGTTGGCTGAAGCTTTCTTT
-,TRBD1,TRBJ2-5,TRBV6-2/TRBV6-3,CASSFHLPTGTYQETQYF,TGTGCCAGCAGTTTCCACCTTCCGACAGGGACGTACCAAGAGACCCAGTACTTC
-,TRBD1,TRBJ2-3,TRBV28,CASSLSGQGSTDTQYF,TGTGCCAGCAGTCTGTCGGGACAGGGGAGCACAGATACGCAGTATTTT
many,TRBD1,TRBJ2-1,TRBV6-2/TRBV6-3,CASSSRSRGQNEQFF,TGTGCCAGCAGTTCCAGGAGTAGGGGGCAAAATGAGCAGTTCTTC
-,-,TRBJ1-1,TRBV5-6,CASSLWGATNTEAFF,TGTGCCAGCAGCTTGTGGGGGGCCACGAACACTGAAGCTTTCTTT
many,-,TRBJ2-1,TRBV9,CASSVGVSYNEQFF,TGTGCCAGCAGCGTAGGAGTCTCCTACAATGAGCAGTTCTTC
-,-,TRBJ2-2,TRBV27,CASSLSPGAGTGELFF,TGTGCCAGCAGTTTATCGCCAGGGGCGGGTACCGGGGAGCTGTTTTTT
few,-,TRBJ1-1,TRBV7-3,CASSLSKISEAFF,TGTGCCAGCAGCTTAAGTAAGATCTCTGAAGCTTTCTTT
-,-,TRBJ1-5,TRBV10-3,CAISAGKGGQPQHF,TGTGCCATCAGTGCCGGGAAGGGCGGTCAGCCCCAGCATTTT
-,-,TRBJ1-5,TRBV7-2,CASSLLGRERQPQHF,TGTGCCAGCAGCTTATTGGGCAGGGAAAGGCAGCCCCAGCATTTT
-,-,TRBJ1-6,TRBV7-2,CASSFGSGSPHSYNSPLHF,TGTGCCAGCAGCTTTGGCAGCGGTTCACCTCACTCCTATAATTCACCCCTCCACTTT
many,-,TRBJ2-3,TRBV6-2/TRBV6-3,CASSSRQGTDTQYF,TGTGCCAGCAGTTCCCGACAGGGCACAGATACGCAGTATTTT
few,-,TRBJ2-7,TRBV12-3/TRBV12-4,CASSSPSAGPDYEQYF,TGTGCCAGCAGTTCCCCCTCCGCGGGGCCCGACTACGAGCAGTACTTC
-,TRBD1,TRBJ2-5,TRBV5-1,CASSLDPTGTGQETQYF,TGCGCCAGCAGCTTGGACCCAACCGGGACAGGGCAAGAGACCCAGTACTTC
many,-,TRBJ1-1,TRBV24-1,CALRGGTEAFF,TGTGCTTTACGAGGGGGCACTGAAGCTTTCTTT
few,TRBD1,TRBJ2-3,TRBV7-2,CASSVGQGAGDTQYF,TGTGCCAGCAGCGTTGGACAGGGGGCAGGAGATACGCAGTATTTT
few,-,TRBJ2-2,TRBV7-3,CASSLADANTGELFF,TGTGCCAGCAGCTTAGCGGACGCGAACACCGGGGAGCTGTTTTTT
-,-,TRBJ1-2,TRBV5-1,CASSPEVGLTGYTF,TGCGCCAGCAGCCCGGAGGTGGGTCTGACCGGCTACACCTTC
few,-,TRBJ2-2,TRBV7-6,CASSLVHAGTVTGELFF,TGTGCCAGCAGCTTAGTCCATGCAGGGACCGTTACCGGGGAGCTGTTTTTT
many,TRBD2,TRBJ2-5,TRBV2,CASSERLAGSTTQYF,TGTGCCAGCAGTGAAAGGCTAGCGGGGTCGACGACCCAGTACTTC
-,-,TRBJ1-6,TRBV3-1,CASSTTGRPLHF,TGTGCCAGCAGTACGACTGGCCGACCCCTCCACTTT